This T cell receptor (beta chain) is from a study of T cells after posttransplantation cyclophosphamide. This clone is medium-sized by share. As yet, its antigen is unknown. Study-wide findings and caveats: After PTCy, TRB diversity resembled that of CNI/methotrexate controls. Donor CD8+ memory clones often dominated recipient blood repertoires at later times.

Assay used: immunoSEQ multiplex PCR; TCRdb lists only in-frame clones, some missing. Sampling found 5,900 or so clones, none seen once. CDR3 length: 15 amino acids. Looked up from germline, CDR1 is ENHRY and CDR2 is SYGVKD. Trimming cost V 10 bases and J 1 base; bases outside gene matches: 12. Cyclophosphamide on days +3 and +4 followed busulfan-fludarabine conditioning and a marrow graft. The chain employs TRBV10-3 and TRBJ1-1; 7 bases map to TRBD1. The sequencing used PBMCs, collected after allogeneic stem cell transplant with posttransplant cyclophosphamide. The clonotype originates from a female patient between 30 and 40 years old who received an allogeneic stem cell transplant from an unrelated donor, was CMV-positive, and had acute and chronic GVHD. Among the T cells, some may be from the graft donor. CDR3 sequence (DNA): TGTGCCACCGCGTCGCTGACAGGGTCGAACACTGAAGCTTTCTTT. Its protein product is CATASLTGSNTEAFF.